This TCR beta chain was recovered during a study of cytomegalovirus exposure and HLA in healthy donors. Study results and caveats: Reportedly, cytomegalovirus status was diagnosed with high sensitivity and specificity. The dataset shows that most TCR sequences were rare, while some public TCRs occurred in many donors. A few chains tied to CMV proved CMV antigen-specific in vitro. The study labeled about 160 TCR beta chains cytomegalovirus-associated.

Measured with immunoSEQ multiplex PCR; TCRdb has only the in-frame clones, and not every one. The table records about 160,000 clones, about 96% of them present only once. With 4 bases clipped from V and 7 bases from J, the junction kept 13 bases outside the gene matches. The CDR3 runs to 18 residues. Germline V gene lookup returns CDR1 MGHRA and CDR2 YSYEKL. On this clone: What it recognizes is unknown.

The sequence derives from a young woman in good health and CMV-seronegative. Sequencing was done on a sample of PBMCs. This chain uses TRBV4-1 with TRBJ2-2; 12 nucleotides align to TRBD2. The CDR3 DNA reads TGCGCCAGCAGCCGCACTAGACTAGCGGGGGCTGGTAGCGGGGAGCTGTTTTTT. Translating it yields CASSRTRLAGAGSGELFF.